Following are 17 T cell receptor beta chains from one sample sequenced in a study of cytomegalovirus exposure and HLA in healthy donors. 60 Vbeta and 13 Jbeta primers were used in PCR. Produced via immunoSEQ multiplex PCR; TCRdb's table is partial and in-frame only. The sample carries some 200,000 clones, around 75% recorded once. What was sequenced was PBMCs. These receptors originate from a male donor in good health and CMV-seropositive.

This rearrangement joins TRBV27 to TRBJ2-7, with 7 positions matching TRBD1. Germline V gives CDR1 MNHEY, CDR2 SMNVEV (reference sequence). J lost 2 bases, V lost 6 bases, and 7 bases had no gene match. This CDR3 is 14 amino acids long. CDR3 nucleotide sequence: TGTGCCAGCAGAGTTGGAGACAGGGCCTACGAGCAGTACTTC. Encoded protein: CASRVGDRAYEQYF.

This chain connects TRBV28 to TRBJ1-5; D gene ambiguous. Germline assignment: CDR1 MDHEN and CDR2 SYDVKM. This CDR3 is built from 13 residues. The germline V and J ends were trimmed by 8 bases and 3 bases, with 11 bases remaining between them. The CDR3 here is CASSGSNNQPQHF. The CDR3 nucleotides read TGTGCCAGCTCGGGGAGCAACAATCAGCCCCAGCATTTT.

The chain combines TRBV6-5 with TRBJ1-1; D unresolved. The CDR3 runs 14 residues. CDR1 and CDR2 from the germline V gene are MNHEY and SVGAGI. The V and J ends lost 7 bases and 1 base respectively, with 13 bases between them. The CDR3, as DNA: TGTGCCAGCAACTTACTCGGCGGGAACACTGAAGCTTTCTTT. This codes for CASNLLGGNTEAFF.

This chain uses TRBV7-2 with TRBJ2-5, with 8 bases matching TRBD1. This CDR3 region has 15 residues. Germline V gene lookup returns CDR1 SGHTA and CDR2 FQGNSA. The V segment lost 2 bases and the J segment 4 bases; nucleotides outside the gene matches: 6. The CDR3 DNA follows: TGTGCCAGCAGCTTACAGGGGGCGCTACCAGAGACCCAGTACTTC. It specifies CASSLQGALPETQYF.

The chain combines TRBV7-3 with TRBJ2-1, with D possibly TRBD1 on 6 matching bases. Germline assignment: CDR1 SGHTA and CDR2 FQGTGA. With 5 bases removed from V and 7 bases from J, the gap between germline ends came to 15 bases. There are 14 residues in the CDR3. Here the CDR3 DNA reads TGTGCCAGCAGCCTCTCCGGACAGCTGAATGAGCAGTTCTTC. This translates into CASSLSGQLNEQFF.

This chain joins TRBV6-1 and TRBJ1-3; no clear D. CDR1 and CDR2 (germline): MNHNS, SASEGT. The CDR3 length is 15 residues. The V end lost 4 bases, the J end lost 0 bases, and 10 bases lay between the germline ends. DNA of the CDR3: TGTGCCAGCAGTGTTGTGGGAGCCTCTGGAAACACCATATATTTT. It codes for CASSVVGASGNTIYF.

CDR3 sequence: CASSRGYGGYNEQFF. CDR3 nucleotides: TGTGCCAGCAGCCGAGGATACGGGGGTTACAATGAGCAGTTCTTC. V and J are TRBV9 and TRBJ2-1, with TRBD2 as a possible D gene (6 bases). The V end was cut by 4 bases, the J end by 4 bases, with 15 bases between. This CDR3 has 15 amino acids. Germline V CDR1 and CDR2: SGDLS, YYNGEE.

V and J are TRBV5-8 and TRBJ1-1, with a tentative D call TRBD1 (5 bases). The CDR3 consists of 14 residues. V was shortened by 4 bases and J by 5 bases, with 15 bases between the two germline ends. Germline assignment: CDR1 SGHTS and CDR2 YDEGEE. CDR3 nucleotides: TGTGCCAGCAGCCTATTGGATAGGGGTACTGAAGCTTTCTTT. It codes for CASSLLDRGTEAFF.

This clone showed up just once. J is TRBJ2-4 and V is TRBV11-2; TRBD2 might be the D (6 bases). Germline V lookup: CDR1 SGHAT, CDR2 FQNNGV. The CDR3 sequence is 16 residues long. Trimming cost V 1 base and J 1 base, with 11 bases left between them. CDR3: CASSLVGGGAKNIQYF. CDR3 nucleotides: TGTGCCAGCAGCTTAGTGGGTGGAGGGGCCAAAAACATTCAGTACTTC.

The chain recombines TRBV7-2 with TRBJ2-5; D might be TRBD1 (6 bases). The CDR3 runs to 13 residues. Trimming cost V 1 base and J 5 bases, with 8 bases left between them. Germline assignment: CDR1 SGHTA and CDR2 FQGNSA. CDR3 DNA sequence: TGTGCCAGCAGCTTAGGGGGGCACGAGACCCAGTACTTC. Protein: CASSLGGHETQYF.

This clone was detected only a few times. The chain uses TRBV6-5 and TRBJ2-5, with 11 positions matching TRBD1. The CDR3 is 15 amino acids. V dropped 5 bases and J dropped 4; count of bases not matched to a gene: 6. Germline values: CDR1 MNHEY, CDR2 SVGAGI. Here the CDR3 DNA reads TGTGCCAGCAGTACCCGGACAGGGGGCGTAGAGACCCAGTACTTC. The encoded protein is CASSTRTGGVETQYF.

V usage is TRBV7-8 and J usage is TRBJ1-6; 8 bases are shared with TRBD1. The CDR3 is made up of 19 amino acids. Germline V lookup: CDR1 SGHVS, CDR2 FQNEAQ. V was clipped by 1 base and J by 7 bases; unmatched bases: 15. In DNA form, the CDR3 reads TGTGCCAGCAGCTTAGAGGTGGTGACAGGGGTTGTTTCGAATTCACCCCTCCACTTT. It codes for CASSLEVVTGVVSNSPLHF.

The chain couples TRBV9 to TRBJ2-3, with TRBD2 matching over 12 bases. The CDR3 extends over 17 amino acids. Germline V gene data show CDR1 as SGDLS and CDR2 as YYNGEE. J lost 5 bases, V lost 3 bases, and 10 bases had no gene match. The CDR3 reads CASSDSTTSGRLDTQYF. The CDR3 DNA follows: TGTGCCAGCAGCGACTCGACGACTAGCGGGAGATTAGATACGCAGTATTTT.

The chain employs TRBV13 and TRBJ1-5, with D possibly matching TRBD1 (5 bases). Trimming cost V 3 bases and J 3 bases, with 18 bases left between them. Germline V gives CDR1 PRHDT, CDR2 FYEKMQ (reference sequence). CDR3 length: 17 amino acids. CDR3 in amino acids: CASSFWFKGVNNQPQHF. For the CDR3, the DNA is TGTGCCAGCAGCTTTTGGTTTAAAGGGGTTAACAATCAGCCCCAGCATTTT.

V gene TRBV10-2 combines with J gene TRBJ2-7; TRBD2 might be the D (6 bases). The CDR3 is 14 amino acids. Germline V gives CDR1 WSHSY, CDR2 SAAADI. V shed 6 bases and J shed 4 bases, with 16 bases lying between them. This CDR3 reads CASRGGLSMYEQYF. CDR3 coding DNA: TGCGCCAGCAGGGGGGGACTCTCCATGTACGAGCAGTACTTC.

J is TRBJ2-1 and V is TRBV19; D ambiguous. Germline V CDR1 and CDR2: LNHDA, SQIVND (reference sequence). Trimming removed 5 bases from V and 4 bases from J, with 21 bases in between. The CDR3 sequence is 17 residues long. The CDR3 region has the DNA TGTGCCAGTAGTCCTAAGGTCACTCAGGTCCCATACAATGAGCAGTTCTTC. Its translation is CASSPKVTQVPYNEQFF.

The gene calls are TRBV4-2 and TRBJ2-3; D remains unclear. The CDR3 contains 12 residues. The germline V gene encodes CDR1 LGHNA and CDR2 YNFKEQ. Between the trimmed V and J ends, which lost 2 bases and 4 bases, there was a span of 4 bases. CDR3 protein: CASSQIADTQYF. The CDR3 nucleotides read TGTGCCAGCAGCCAAATAGCAGATACGCAGTATTTT.